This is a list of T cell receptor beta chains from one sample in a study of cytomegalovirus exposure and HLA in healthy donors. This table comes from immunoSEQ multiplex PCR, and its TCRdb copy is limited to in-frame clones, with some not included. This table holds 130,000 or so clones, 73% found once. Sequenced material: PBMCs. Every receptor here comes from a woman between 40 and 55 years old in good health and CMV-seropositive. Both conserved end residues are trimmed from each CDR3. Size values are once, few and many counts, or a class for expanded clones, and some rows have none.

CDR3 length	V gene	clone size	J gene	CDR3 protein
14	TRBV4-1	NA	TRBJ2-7	ASSQRYVSSTYEQY
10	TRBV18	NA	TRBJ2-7	ASSLTVDEQY
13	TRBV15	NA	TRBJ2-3	ATSFRGKVPDTQY
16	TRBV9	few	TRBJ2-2	ASSVGLAGGPYTGELF
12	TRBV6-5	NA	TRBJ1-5	ASSSGQDNQPQH
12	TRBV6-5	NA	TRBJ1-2	ASRDLQGIYGYT
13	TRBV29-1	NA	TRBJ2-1	SFPWGAGVDNEQF
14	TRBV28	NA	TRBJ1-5	ASSFPQQGLNQPQH
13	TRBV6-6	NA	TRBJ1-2	ASSWITTGFYGYT
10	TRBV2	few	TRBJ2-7	ASSRSSYEQY
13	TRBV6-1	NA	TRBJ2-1	ASTYASTGYNEQF
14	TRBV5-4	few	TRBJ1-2	ASSPERTGRIEGYT
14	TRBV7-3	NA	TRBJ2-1	ASSQGSSGSYNEQF
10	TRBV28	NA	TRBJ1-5	ASGPGNQPQH
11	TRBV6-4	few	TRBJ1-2	ASSPEERYGYT
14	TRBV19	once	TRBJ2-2	ASRGGLGLNTGELF
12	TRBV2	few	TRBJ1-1	ASSFDRARSEAF
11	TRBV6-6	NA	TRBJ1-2	ASSSDRAYGYT
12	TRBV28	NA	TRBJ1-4	ASSPGTRNEKLF
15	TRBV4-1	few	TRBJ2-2	ASSSRLAGTRREELF
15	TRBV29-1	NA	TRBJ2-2	SVAPTPQGTNTGELF
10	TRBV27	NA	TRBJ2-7	ASSLHGDRQY
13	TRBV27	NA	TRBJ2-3	ASSFSGGAGDTQY
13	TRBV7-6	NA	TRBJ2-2	ASSSRGLNTGELF
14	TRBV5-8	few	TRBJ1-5	ASSAPREGPIQPQH
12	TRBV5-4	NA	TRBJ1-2	ASSLAPGSYGYT
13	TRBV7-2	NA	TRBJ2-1	ASSRSGTPYNEQF
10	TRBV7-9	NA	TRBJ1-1	ASSSSRTEAF
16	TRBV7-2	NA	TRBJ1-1	ASSLGARLFKLNTEAF
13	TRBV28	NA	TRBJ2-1	ASSGTGSTYNEQF
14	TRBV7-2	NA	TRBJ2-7	ASSLASSGGLYEQY
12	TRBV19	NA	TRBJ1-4	ASRDRGRDEKLF
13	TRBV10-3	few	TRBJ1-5	AISQGGASNQPQH